A single sample gave rise to the 30 T cell receptor beta chains below, sequenced in a study of T cell responses to AZD1222 COVID-19 vaccine. Sequencing used immunoSEQ multiplex PCR; TCRdb keeps in-frame clones, though not all of them. Here the sample spans around 160,000 clones, approximately 90% being singletons. Specimen: peripheral blood, collected 28 days after the second AZD1222 dose. These receptors were collected from an adult who received the AZD1222 COVID-19 vaccine.

This clone was picked up a small number of times. The chain joins TRBV11-3 to TRBJ1-6; D perhaps matches TRBD1 (5 bases). The CDR3 length is 18 residues. Germline V lookup: CDR1 SGHNT, CDR2 YENEEA. The V and J ends lost 2 bases and 8 bases respectively, with 22 bases between them. CDR3 sequence reads: CASSLWELPRDSDSPLHF. For the CDR3, the DNA is TGTGCCAGCAGCTTATGGGAATTACCACGGGACTCGGATTCACCCCTCCACTTT. The full variable domain, with the rest looked up from reference TRBV11-3 and TRBJ1-6, is EAGVVQSPRYKIIEKKQPVAFWCNPISGHNTLYWYLQNLGQGPELLIRYENEEAVDDSQLPKDRFSAERLKGVDSTLKIQPAELGDSAVYLCASSLWELPRDSDSPLHFGNGTRLTVT.

The rearrangement uses TRBV7-9 and TRBJ2-1; 14 nucleotides line up with TRBD2. V lost 5 bases and J lost 8; bases outside the gene matches: 5. This CDR3 region has 15 residues. Germline values: CDR1 SEHNR, CDR2 FQNEAQ (reference sequence). CDR3 sequence: CASSHRTSGRHEQFF. The CDR3 DNA reads TGTGCCAGCAGCCACCGGACTAGCGGGAGGCATGAGCAGTTCTTC.

CDR3 nucleotides: TGTGCCAGCAGTGAAAGTGGCGGTACCTACGAGCAGTACTTC. It yields the protein CASSESGGTYEQYF. This rearrangement joins TRBV2 to TRBJ2-7, with D hard to call. CDR1 is SNHLY, CDR2 FYNNEI, per germline. The CDR3 length is 14 residues. Deletions cut 2 bases from V and 2 bases from J, with 10 bases between.

V usage is TRBV2 and J usage is TRBJ1-1, with D perhaps TRBD1 (6 bases). This CDR3 contains 15 residues. Trimming cost V 1 base and J 2 bases, with 11 bases left between them. Germline CDR1 is SNHLY and CDR2 is FYNNEI. The CDR3 nucleotides are TGTGCCAGCAGTGAAGGGGGGGCTTCCAACACTGAAGCTTTCTTT. This encodes CASSEGGASNTEAFF. Variable domain in full (rest from reference TRBV2 and TRBJ1-1): EPEVTQTPSHQVTQMGQEVILRCVPISNHLYFYWYRQILGQKVEFLVSFYNNEISEKSEIFDDQFSVERPDGSNFTLKIRSTKLEDSAMYFCASSEGGASNTEAFFGQGTRLTVV.

This clone has only a few counts. This chain joins TRBV10-3 and TRBJ2-7; the D gene is possibly TRBD1 (5 bases). The CDR3 is 15 amino acids. Germline CDR1 ENHRY, CDR2 SYGVKD. V lost 7 bases to trimming and J lost 0 bases, with 16 bases between them. CDR3 amino acids: CAITPEQVPSYEQYF. The CDR3 DNA reads as TGTGCCATCACCCCTGAACAGGTTCCCTCCTACGAGCAGTACTTC.

V is TRBV29-1 and J is TRBJ2-3; D assignment may be TRBD1 or TRBD2 (5 bases each). This CDR3 has 14 residues. V lost 5 bases and J lost 7, with 19 bases in between. From germline, CDR1 is SQVTM and CDR2 ANQGSEA. The CDR3 protein is CSVLPGRTPYTQYF. CDR3 bases: TGCAGCGTTCTGCCGGGACGCACGCCCTATACGCAGTATTTT.

The chain joins TRBV5-6 to TRBJ1-4; D is unclear. Trimming removed 5 bases at V and 11 bases at J, with 16 bases between. The germline V gene has CDR1 SGHDT and CDR2 YYEEEE. This CDR3 contains 13 residues. This chain's CDR3 is CASRSRRPDKLFF. CDR3 sequence (DNA): TGTGCCAGCAGATCCCGACGGCCAGACAAACTGTTTTTT.

The chain combines TRBV7-2 with TRBJ2-5; 7 bases are a match to TRBD1. The V gene end was trimmed by 5 bases and the J gene end by 7 bases; junction bases not matched to a gene: 25. The CDR3 spans 19 residues. Germline lookup yields CDR1 SGHTA and CDR2 FQGNSA. CDR3 coding DNA: TGTGCCAGCAGCCCTAGGGGGCCCATTGGTGTGGGACCCAAGATGACCCAGTACTTC. It yields the protein CASSPRGPIGVGPKMTQYF.

This clone was detected once. This rearrangement joins TRBV6-1 to TRBJ2-7; D unclear. The V end lost 0 bases, the J end lost 6 bases, and 15 bases lay between the germline ends. The CDR3 consists of 15 residues. Germline V gives CDR1 MNHNS, CDR2 SASEGT. CDR3 in amino acids: CASSEAYPQIGEQYF. CDR3 nucleotides: TGTGCCAGCAGTGAAGCGTATCCCCAAATAGGCGAGCAGTACTTC.

V and J are TRBV7-2 and TRBJ1-1, with D possibly being TRBD1 (5 bases). The V and J ends lost 4 bases and 1 base respectively, with 7 bases between them. The CDR3 sequence is 13 residues long. The V gene's germline CDR1 is SGHTA and CDR2 FQGNSA. The CDR3 DNA is TGTGCCAGCAGCTCTCAGGGGAACACTGAAGCTTTCTTT. This translates into CASSSQGNTEAFF.

The CDR3 bases are TGTGCCAGCAGCCCCCCCTTGATTAACTATGGCTACACCTTC. Its protein is CASSPPLINYGYTF. This chain links TRBV11-2 with TRBJ1-2; D is uncertain. CDR1 is SGHAT and CDR2 is FQNNGV in the germline V gene. V was cut by 5 bases and J by 1 base, with 11 bases left in between. The length of the CDR3 is 14 residues.

The chain uses TRBV27 and TRBJ1-1; D is unresolved. The CDR3 loop spans 14 amino acids. The germline V and J ends were trimmed by 3 bases and 5 bases, with 13 bases remaining between them. The V gene's germline CDR1 is MNHEY and CDR2 SMNVEV (reference sequence). CDR3 nucleotides: TGTGCCAGCAGTTTCAGCAGGTCTTTAACTGAAGCTTTCTTT. As protein: CASSFSRSLTEAFF.

The CDR3 nucleotides are TGTGCCTGGAGTGGCGGCAGGGGTAACACTGAAGCTTTCTTT. Encoded protein: CAWSGGRGNTEAFF. This rearrangement joins TRBV30 to TRBJ1-1, with D possibly matching TRBD1 (6 bases). The germline V and J ends were trimmed by 1 base and 2 bases, with 11 bases remaining between them. This CDR3 is 14 amino acids long. Germline V gives CDR1 GTSNPN, CDR2 SVGIG (reference sequence).

V gene TRBV2 combines with J gene TRBJ1-2; 9 bases line up with TRBD1. Losses at the gene ends were 6 bases for V and 9 bases for J; bases not matched to a gene: 11. CDR1 SNHLY and CDR2 FYNNEI come from the germline V gene. This CDR3 spans 14 amino acids. As DNA, the CDR3 is TGTGCCAGCAGGGGGGGGACAGGGTTCTTGAGCTACACCTTC. Its protein is CASRGGTGFLSYTF.

The chain recombines TRBV5-4 with TRBJ1-1; tentatively, D is TRBD1 (5 bases). The CDR3 sequence is 13 residues long. The V end was cut by 5 bases, the J end by 2 bases, with 10 bases between. Germline loops: CDR1 SGHNT, CDR2 YYREEE (reference sequence). CDR3 region: CASRSDSNTEAFF. The DNA of the CDR3 is TGTGCCAGCAGGTCCGACAGTAACACTGAAGCTTTCTTT.

The chain carries TRBV30 and TRBJ1-5; TRBD1 agrees at 7 bases. With V trimmed by 3 bases and J by 5 bases, 13 bases remained unmatched. This CDR3 region has 16 residues. Per the germline V gene, CDR1 is GTSNPN and CDR2 is SVGIG (reference sequence). The CDR3 coding sequence is TGTGCCTGGAGCGCAATGGGACAGAACTTTTATCAGCCCCAGCATTTT. Translating it yields CAWSAMGQNFYQPQHF.

The chain employs TRBV5-1 and TRBJ1-2, with TRBD1 matching over 7 bases. The CDR3 is 13 amino acids. Germline-derived CDR1 and CDR2 are SGHRS and YFSETQ. The V and J ends lost 4 bases and 6 bases, in that order; junction bases with no gene match: 6. The CDR3 coding sequence is TGCGCCAGCAGCAAAGGGACAGTGGATGGCTACACCTTC. This sequence encodes CASSKGTVDGYTF.

V is TRBV30 and J is TRBJ1-1; D is possibly TRBD1 (6 bases). Germline V CDR1 and CDR2: GTSNPN, SVGIG (reference sequence). V was trimmed by 5 bases and J by 0 bases, leaving 10 bases between them. This CDR3 region has 13 residues. For the CDR3, the DNA is TGTGCCTGGTCGGACAGCGTGAACACTGAAGCTTTCTTT. It codes for CAWSDSVNTEAFF.

In this sample, this clone turned up many times. The gene calls are TRBV7-9 and TRBJ1-4, with 10 bases fitting TRBD1. V dropped 3 bases and J dropped 8; count of bases not matched to a gene: 6. Germline CDR1 SEHNR, CDR2 FQNEAQ (reference sequence). The CDR3 runs 15 residues. The CDR3: CASSLGTGEIEKLFF. CDR3 bases: TGTGCCAGCAGCTTGGGGACAGGGGAAATCGAAAAACTGTTTTTT.

The rearrangement uses TRBV7-2 and TRBJ2-3; D is ambiguous. The CDR3 loop spans 15 amino acids. Germline values: CDR1 SGHTA, CDR2 FQGNSA. Trimming removed 4 bases at V and 2 bases at J, with 13 bases between. Written as DNA, the CDR3 is TGTGCCAGCAGCTCCTTAACCCTACTCACAGATACGCAGTATTTT. Its translation: CASSSLTLLTDTQYF.

This chain links TRBV6-5 with TRBJ2-5; D is perhaps TRBD2 (7 bases). Trimming stripped 0 bases from V and 6 bases from J, with 14 bases between. Germline V lookup: CDR1 MNHEY, CDR2 SVGAGI. The CDR3 loop spans 15 amino acids. Here the CDR3 reads CASSYSRGGGQTQYF. For the CDR3, the DNA is TGTGCCAGCAGTTACTCGCGGGGAGGGGGGCAGACCCAGTACTTC.

V is TRBV7-9 and J is TRBJ2-2, with unresolved D. This CDR3 is built from 14 residues. Germline V CDR1 and CDR2: SEHNR, FQNEAQ (reference sequence). V was shortened by 5 bases and J by 4 bases, with 11 bases between the two germline ends. The CDR3 sequence is CASSPTGGTGELFF. Here the CDR3 DNA reads TGTGCCAGCAGCCCGACCGGTGGCACCGGGGAGCTGTTTTTT.

This rearrangement joins TRBV2 to TRBJ2-1, with 7 bases that match TRBD1. V shed 11 bases and J 7 bases; nucleotides not matched to a gene: 11. Germline CDR1 reads SNHLY; CDR2 reads FYNNEI. This CDR3 has 13 residues. The CDR3 loop is CAGQAIQKNEQFF. CDR3 in DNA: TGTGCCGGACAGGCCATCCAGAAGAATGAGCAGTTCTTC.

The chain links TRBV6-2 or TRBV6-3 to TRBJ2-1; D gene uncertain. Germline V gene lookup returns CDR1 MNHEY and CDR2 SVGEGT. The length of the CDR3 is 16 residues. Deletions cut 0 bases from V and 0 bases from J, with 9 bases between. CDR3: CASSYSETPSYNEQFF. CDR3 DNA sequence: TGTGCCAGCAGTTACTCCGAGACCCCCTCCTACAATGAGCAGTTCTTC.

In this sample, this clone turned up a few times. The chain employs TRBV6-5 and TRBJ2-3, with TRBD2 matching 12 bases. J was trimmed by 6 bases and V by 6 bases; bases with no gene match: 7. CDR1 is MNHEY and CDR2 is SVGAGI in the germline V gene. The CDR3 has 15 amino acids. CDR3 sequence: CASRVLAGGPDTQYF. In nucleotides, the CDR3 is TGTGCCAGCAGAGTGCTAGCGGGGGGGCCGGATACGCAGTATTTT.

The chain carries TRBV14 and TRBJ1-4, with D uncertain. Germline values: CDR1 SGHDN, CDR2 FVKESK. This CDR3 has 15 residues. Trimming removed 4 bases at V and 3 bases at J, with 12 bases between. CDR3 DNA sequence: TGTGCCAGCAGCCCGCCGGGGTTGGCTAATGAAAAACTGTTTTTT. The encoded protein is CASSPPGLANEKLFF.

The rearrangement joins TRBV6-2 or TRBV6-3 to TRBJ2-6, with D unclear. Trimming took off 5 bases at V and 0 bases at J, with 8 bases between the two ends. This CDR3 contains 15 residues. CDR1 and CDR2 from the germline V gene are MNHEY and SVGEGT. This chain's CDR3 is CASSQQSSGANVLTF. CDR3 nucleotides: TGTGCCAGCAGTCAACAGAGCTCTGGGGCCAACGTCCTGACTTTC.

In this sample, this clone turned up once. The chain joins TRBV5-1 to TRBJ2-5, with TRBD2 as a possible D gene (6 bases). The CDR3 is made up of 15 amino acids. Germline V lookup: CDR1 SGHRS, CDR2 YFSETQ. V was pared by 2 bases and J by 1 base, with 12 bases between. The CDR3 is CASSFRTTGQETQYF. The DNA of the CDR3 is TGCGCCAGCAGCTTTCGGACTACCGGCCAAGAGACCCAGTACTTC. Filled out from reference TRBV5-1 and TRBJ2-5, the complete variable domain reads KAGVTQTPRYLIKTRGQQVTLSCSPISGHRSVSWYQQTPGQGLQFLFEYFSETQRNKGNFPGRFSGRQFSNSRSEMNVSTLELGDSALYLCASSFRTTGQETQYFGPGTRLLVL.

This clone appeared a single time. The chain joins TRBV7-3 to TRBJ2-1; D remains ambiguous. CDR1 SGHTA and CDR2 FQGTGA come from the germline V gene. V lost 5 bases and J 0 bases, leaving 11 bases between the germline ends. The CDR3 spans 15 residues. The CDR3 DNA follows: TGTGCCAGCAGCCCCCAACTGAGCTCCTACAATGAGCAGTTCTTC. Translating gives CASSPQLSSYNEQFF.

The chain has TRBV6-5 and TRBJ1-1, with no clear D. Germline lookup yields CDR1 MNHEY and CDR2 SVGAGI. This CDR3 has 13 amino acids. Between the trimmed V and J ends, which lost 3 bases and 4 bases, there was a span of 9 bases. The CDR3 reads CASSYEGSTEAFF. In DNA, the CDR3 is TGTGCCAGCAGTTATGAAGGGAGCACTGAAGCTTTCTTT.